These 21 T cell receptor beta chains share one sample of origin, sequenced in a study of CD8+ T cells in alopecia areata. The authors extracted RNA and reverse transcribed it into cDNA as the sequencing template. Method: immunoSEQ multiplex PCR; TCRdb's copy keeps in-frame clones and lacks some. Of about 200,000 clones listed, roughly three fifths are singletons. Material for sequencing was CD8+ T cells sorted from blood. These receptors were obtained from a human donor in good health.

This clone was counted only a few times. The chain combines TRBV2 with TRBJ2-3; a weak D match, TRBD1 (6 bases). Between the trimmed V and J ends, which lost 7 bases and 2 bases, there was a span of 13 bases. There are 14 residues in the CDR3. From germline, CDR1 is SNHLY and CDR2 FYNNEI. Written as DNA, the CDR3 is TGTGCCAGCATTTGGGCAGGGGCCACAGATACGCAGTATTTT. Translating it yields CASIWAGATDTQYF. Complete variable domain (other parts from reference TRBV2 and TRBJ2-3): EPEVTQTPSHQVTQMGQEVILRCVPISNHLYFYWYRQILGQKVEFLVSFYNNEISEKSEIFDDQFSVERPDGSNFTLKIRSTKLEDSAMYFCASIWAGATDTQYFGPGTRLTVL.

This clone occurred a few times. As DNA, the CDR3 is TGTGCCAGCAGCCAAGATCAGCCCCAGCATTTT. Residues: CASSQDQPQHF. The chain is built from TRBV14 and TRBJ1-5; D gene ambiguous. The CDR3 has 11 residues. With 0 bases removed from V and 6 bases from J, the gap between germline ends came to 0 bases. Germline V gene sequence: CDR1 SGHDN, CDR2 FVKESK.

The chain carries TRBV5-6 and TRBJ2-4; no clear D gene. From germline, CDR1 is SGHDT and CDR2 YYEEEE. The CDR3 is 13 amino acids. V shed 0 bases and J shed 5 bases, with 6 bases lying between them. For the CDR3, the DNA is TGTGCCAGCAGCTTGGGCCGCGAAAACATTCAGTACTTC. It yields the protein CASSLGRENIQYF.

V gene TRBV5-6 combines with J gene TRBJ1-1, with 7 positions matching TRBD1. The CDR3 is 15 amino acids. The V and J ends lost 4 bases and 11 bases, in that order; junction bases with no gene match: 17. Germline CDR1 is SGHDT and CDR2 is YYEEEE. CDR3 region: CASSPSSSGGVRAFF. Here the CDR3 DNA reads TGTGCCAGCAGCCCCTCATCATCAGGGGGAGTTCGGGCTTTCTTT.

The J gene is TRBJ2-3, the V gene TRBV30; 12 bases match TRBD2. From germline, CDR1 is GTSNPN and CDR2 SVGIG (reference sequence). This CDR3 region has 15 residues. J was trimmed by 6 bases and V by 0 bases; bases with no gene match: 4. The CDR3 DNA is TGTGCCTGGAGTGTCACTAGCGGGGGGCCTGATACGCAGTATTTT. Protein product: CAWSVTSGGPDTQYF.

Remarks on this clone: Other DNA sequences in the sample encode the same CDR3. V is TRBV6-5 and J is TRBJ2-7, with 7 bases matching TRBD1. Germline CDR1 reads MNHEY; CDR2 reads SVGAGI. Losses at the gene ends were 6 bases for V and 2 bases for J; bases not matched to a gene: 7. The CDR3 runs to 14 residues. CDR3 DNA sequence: TGTGCCAGCAGCCCCGGCCAGGGGGCCTACGAGCAGTACTTC. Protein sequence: CASSPGQGAYEQYF.

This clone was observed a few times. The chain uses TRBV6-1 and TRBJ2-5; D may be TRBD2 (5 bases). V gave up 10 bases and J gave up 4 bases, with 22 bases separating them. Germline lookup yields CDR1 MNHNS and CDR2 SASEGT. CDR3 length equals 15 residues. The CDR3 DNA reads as TGTGCCATCGAATACCTGGAAGGAGGTGGAGAGACCCAGTACTTC. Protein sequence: CAIEYLEGGGETQYF.

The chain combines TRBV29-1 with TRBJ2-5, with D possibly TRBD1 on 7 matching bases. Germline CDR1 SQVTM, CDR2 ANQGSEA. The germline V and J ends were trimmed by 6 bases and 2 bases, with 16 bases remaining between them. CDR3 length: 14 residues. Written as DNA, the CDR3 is TGCAGCGTAAGCGTACAGGGGACTCAAGAGACCCAGTACTTC. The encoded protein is CSVSVQGTQETQYF.

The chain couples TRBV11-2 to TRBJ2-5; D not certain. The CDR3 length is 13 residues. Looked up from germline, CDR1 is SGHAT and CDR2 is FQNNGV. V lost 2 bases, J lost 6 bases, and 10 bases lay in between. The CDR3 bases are TGTGCCAGCAGCTTAATCAGCAGACAGACCCAGTACTTC. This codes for CASSLISRQTQYF.

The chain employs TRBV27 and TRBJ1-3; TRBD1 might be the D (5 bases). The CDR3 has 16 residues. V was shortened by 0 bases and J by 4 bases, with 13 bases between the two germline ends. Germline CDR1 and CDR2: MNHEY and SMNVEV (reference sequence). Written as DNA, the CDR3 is TGTGCCAGCAGTTTATCGGCCTCGGGGGTAGGAAACACCATATATTTT. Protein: CASSLSASGVGNTIYF.

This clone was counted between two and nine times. The CDR3 sequence: CSVPRDRGSGELFF. The DNA for the CDR3 is TGCAGCGTGCCCCGGGACAGGGGATCGGGGGAGCTGTTTTTT. V gene TRBV29-1 combines with J gene TRBJ2-2, with TRBD1 identical over 10 bases. J gave up 8 bases and V 6 bases, and 9 bases lay outside the gene matches. This CDR3 has 14 amino acids. Germline lookup yields CDR1 SQVTM and CDR2 ANQGSEA.

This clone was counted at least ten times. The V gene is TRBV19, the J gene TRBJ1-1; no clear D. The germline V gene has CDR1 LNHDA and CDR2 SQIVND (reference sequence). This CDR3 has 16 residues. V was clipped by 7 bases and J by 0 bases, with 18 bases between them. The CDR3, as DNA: TGTGCCAGTACCCTGAGGATAGGACGGCTGAACACTGAAGCTTTCTTT. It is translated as CASTLRIGRLNTEAFF.

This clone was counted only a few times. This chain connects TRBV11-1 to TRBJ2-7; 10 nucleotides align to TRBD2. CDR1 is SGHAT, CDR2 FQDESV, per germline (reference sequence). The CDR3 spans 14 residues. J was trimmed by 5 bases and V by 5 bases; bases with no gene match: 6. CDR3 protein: CASSRAGGPNEQYF. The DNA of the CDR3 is TGTGCCAGCAGCCGAGCGGGGGGGCCCAACGAGCAGTACTTC.

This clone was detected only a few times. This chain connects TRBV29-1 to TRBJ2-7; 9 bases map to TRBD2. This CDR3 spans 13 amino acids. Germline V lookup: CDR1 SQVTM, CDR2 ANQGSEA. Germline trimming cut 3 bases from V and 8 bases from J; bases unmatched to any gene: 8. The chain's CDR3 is CSVDEGLAGQQYF. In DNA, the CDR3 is TGCAGCGTTGACGAGGGACTAGCCGGTCAGCAGTACTTC.

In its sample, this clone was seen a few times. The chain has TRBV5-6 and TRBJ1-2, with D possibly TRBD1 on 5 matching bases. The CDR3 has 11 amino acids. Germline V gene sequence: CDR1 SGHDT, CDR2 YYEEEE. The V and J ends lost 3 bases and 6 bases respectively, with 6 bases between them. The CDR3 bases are TGTGCCAGCAGCTGGGGGGATGGCTACACCTTC. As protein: CASSWGDGYTF. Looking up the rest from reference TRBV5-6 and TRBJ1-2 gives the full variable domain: DAGVTQSPTHLIKTRGQQVTLRCSPKSGHDTVSWYQQALGQGPQFIFQYYEEEERQRGNFPDRFSGHQFPNYSSELNVNALLLGDSALYLCASSWGDGYTFGSGTRLTVV.

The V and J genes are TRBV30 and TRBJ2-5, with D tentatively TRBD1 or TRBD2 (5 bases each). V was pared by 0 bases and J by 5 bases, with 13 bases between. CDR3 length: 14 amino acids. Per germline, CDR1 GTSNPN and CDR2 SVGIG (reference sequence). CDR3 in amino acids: CAWSVLGVWETQYF. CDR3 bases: TGTGCCTGGAGTGTACTAGGGGTTTGGGAGACCCAGTACTTC.

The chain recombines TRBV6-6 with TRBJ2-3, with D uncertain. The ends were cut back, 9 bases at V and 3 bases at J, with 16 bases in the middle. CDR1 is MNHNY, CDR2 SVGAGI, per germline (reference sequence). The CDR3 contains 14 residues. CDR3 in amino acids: CASELSSGTDTQYF. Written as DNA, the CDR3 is TGTGCCAGTGAGCTGTCCTCCGGGACAGATACGCAGTATTTT.

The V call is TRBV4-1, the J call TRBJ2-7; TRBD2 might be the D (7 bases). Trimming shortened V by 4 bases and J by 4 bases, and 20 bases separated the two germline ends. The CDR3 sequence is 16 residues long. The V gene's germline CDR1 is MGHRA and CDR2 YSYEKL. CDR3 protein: CASSPGEGFGPYEQYF. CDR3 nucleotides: TGCGCCAGCAGCCCAGGGGAGGGGTTTGGGCCTTACGAGCAGTACTTC.

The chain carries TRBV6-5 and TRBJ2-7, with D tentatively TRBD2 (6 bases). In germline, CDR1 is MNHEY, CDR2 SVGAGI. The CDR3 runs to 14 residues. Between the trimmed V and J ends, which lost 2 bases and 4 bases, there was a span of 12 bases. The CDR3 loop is CASSYAEGWYEQYF. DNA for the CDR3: TGTGCCAGCAGTTACGCGGAGGGTTGGTACGAGCAGTACTTC.

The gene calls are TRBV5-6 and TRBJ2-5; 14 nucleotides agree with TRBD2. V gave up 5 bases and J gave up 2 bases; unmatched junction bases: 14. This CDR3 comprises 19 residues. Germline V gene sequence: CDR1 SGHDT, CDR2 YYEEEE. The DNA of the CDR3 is TGTGCCAGCAGTTACCTGTATGGGACTAGCGGGGGAATACAAGAGACCCAGTACTTC. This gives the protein CASSYLYGTSGGIQETQYF.

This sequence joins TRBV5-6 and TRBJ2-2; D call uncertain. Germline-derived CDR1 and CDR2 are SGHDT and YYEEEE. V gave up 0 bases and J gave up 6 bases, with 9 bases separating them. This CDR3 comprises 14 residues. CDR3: CASSLGAGAGELFF. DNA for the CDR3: TGTGCCAGCAGCTTGGGGGCTGGAGCCGGGGAGCTGTTTTTT.